The source of this T cell receptor (beta chain) is a study of shared clonotypes between healthy human individuals. Germline V gene sequence: CDR1 MNHEY, CDR2 SVGAGI. The CDR3 is 13 amino acids. V was trimmed by 5 bases and J by 7 bases, leaving 14 bases between them. Broader study findings: The naive CD4 repertoires of four donors were compared, and roughly 5% of clonotypes were shared.

Some clones are missing from TCRdb's copy, which holds only in-frame ones; the method was immunoSEQ multiplex PCR. Counted here are around 2.5 million clones, 90% to 95% occurring once; the ten biggest clones make up 0.36%. As to this clone: Its antigen is unknown.

The chain is built from TRBV6-5 and TRBJ1-2; D is possibly TRBD1 (5 bases). The sequence was collected from a man aged 18 to 29 in good health. Some clones in this sample may be carry-over from other donors' samples. The material sequenced was naive CD4+ T cells from PBMCs. Subset: CD45RA+ positively selected. The CDR3 protein is CASSPPGPGGYTF. CDR3 DNA sequence: TGTGCCAGCAGTCCCCCAGGGCCTGGTGGCTACACCTTC.